This is a list of T cell receptor beta chains from one sample in a study of blood T cell repertoires in COVID-19. The table came from immunoSEQ multiplex PCR; TCRdb's copy has only in-frame clones and leaves some out. This sample yields 120,000 or so clones, of which 85% to 90% are seen a single time; more than 1.5% belongs to the top ten. Sequencing was performed on peripheral blood. These receptors came from a human donor in a cohort sampled during active COVID-19. The CDR3 runs from the conserved cysteine through the conserved F or W. A D gene is named only where the DNA matches it firmly. For some rows the clone size is stated as once, few or many, or as a class when expanded; others skip it.

d_gene: TRBD2; j_gene: TRBJ2-1; abundance: NA; v_gene: TRBV28; len: 16; CDR3nt: TGTGCCAGCAGCCCTAGAGCGGGAGGGCCCTCTGTTGAGCAGTTCTTC; CDR3aa: CASSPRAGGPSVEQFF
d_gene: TRBD2; j_gene: TRBJ2-1; abundance: NA; v_gene: TRBV2; len: 16; CDR3nt: TGTGCCAGCAGATTGAGTGTAGCGGGCCCTAACAATGAGCAGTTCTTC; CDR3aa: CASRLSVAGPNNEQFF
d_gene: TRBD1; j_gene: TRBJ1-1; abundance: NA; v_gene: TRBV24-1; len: 13; CDR3nt: TGTGCCACGACCCGGACAGGCGGGACTGAAGCTTTCTTT; CDR3aa: CATTRTGGTEAFF
d_gene: NA; j_gene: TRBJ2-1; abundance: NA; v_gene: TRBV3-1/TRBV3-2; len: 17; CDR3nt: TGTGCCAGCAGCCAAGATCTGGGGGGAGCGGGCTACAATGAGCAGTTCTTC; CDR3aa: CASSQDLGGAGYNEQFF
d_gene: TRBD2; j_gene: TRBJ2-7; abundance: few; v_gene: TRBV7-9; len: 16; CDR3nt: TGTGCCAGCAGCTTATTGTCGGGAGGGCCCTTCTACGAGCAGTACTTC; CDR3aa: CASSLLSGGPFYEQYF
d_gene: NA; j_gene: TRBJ1-5; abundance: NA; v_gene: TRBV6-1; len: 15; CDR3nt: TGTGCCAGCAGTGAAGCGGGGGGTGGCAATCAGCCCCAGCATTTT; CDR3aa: CASSEAGGGNQPQHF
d_gene: TRBD1; j_gene: TRBJ2-7; abundance: NA; v_gene: TRBV6-2/TRBV6-3; len: 15; CDR3nt: TGTGCCAGCAGTATCGGACAGGGGCCGATCTACGAGCAGTACTTC; CDR3aa: CASSIGQGPIYEQYF
d_gene: NA; j_gene: TRBJ2-1; abundance: NA; v_gene: TRBV5-1; len: 15; CDR3nt: TGCGCCAGCAGCTTGGAAGCTCAGGGGTACAATGAGCAGTTCTTC; CDR3aa: CASSLEAQGYNEQFF
d_gene: TRBD1; j_gene: TRBJ2-7; abundance: NA; v_gene: TRBV7-6; len: 15; CDR3nt: TGTGCCAGCAGCCCGAGGGACAGGGGTCTCCACGAGCAGTACTTC; CDR3aa: CASSPRDRGLHEQYF
d_gene: TRBD1; j_gene: TRBJ2-7; abundance: NA; v_gene: TRBV3-1/TRBV3-2; len: 14; CDR3nt: TGTGCCAGCAGCCAAGTGACAGGGCCCTACGAGCAGTACTTC; CDR3aa: CASSQVTGPYEQYF
d_gene: TRBD1; j_gene: TRBJ1-1; abundance: NA; v_gene: TRBV7-8; len: 13; CDR3nt: TGTGCCAGCAGCCAGGGGACAGGGCCGTTGGCTTTCTTT; CDR3aa: CASSQGTGPLAFF
d_gene: TRBD2; j_gene: TRBJ2-1; abundance: NA; v_gene: TRBV19; len: 15; CDR3nt: TGTGCCAGTAGTATGGGACTAGCGGGATACAATGAGCAGTTCTTC; CDR3aa: CASSMGLAGYNEQFF
d_gene: NA; j_gene: TRBJ2-6; abundance: NA; v_gene: TRBV7-8; len: 17; CDR3nt: TGTGCCAGCAGCTTAGGGGCTCCGTACTCTGGGGCCAACGTCCTGACTTTC; CDR3aa: CASSLGAPYSGANVLTF
d_gene: TRBD2; j_gene: TRBJ2-2; abundance: NA; v_gene: TRBV27; len: 18; CDR3nt: TGTGCCAGCAGTTTAGAGGTTAGCGGGAGGCTGAACACCGGGGAGCTGTTTTTT; CDR3aa: CASSLEVSGRLNTGELFF
d_gene: NA; j_gene: TRBJ1-1; abundance: NA; v_gene: TRBV5-6; len: 12; CDR3nt: TGTGCCAGCAGCATCGGGGGGATTGAAGCTTTCTTT; CDR3aa: CASSIGGIEAFF
d_gene: TRBD2; j_gene: TRBJ2-2; abundance: NA; v_gene: TRBV7-7; len: 16; CDR3nt: TGTGCTAGCAGCCCCACCGGGACTAGCGTTGCCGGGGAGCTGTTTTTT; CDR3aa: CASSPTGTSVAGELFF
d_gene: NA; j_gene: TRBJ2-3; abundance: NA; v_gene: TRBV21-1; len: 17; CDR3nt: TGTGCCAGCAGCAAAGAGAGGCCTAGCGGAGACACAGATACGCAGTATTTT; CDR3aa: CASSKERPSGDTDTQYF
d_gene: NA; j_gene: TRBJ2-3; abundance: NA; v_gene: TRBV19; len: 16; CDR3nt: TGTGCCAGTAGAGCTAGCGGAAAAAGGGGGACAGATACGCAGTATTTT; CDR3aa: CASRASGKRGTDTQYF
d_gene: TRBD2; j_gene: TRBJ2-7; abundance: NA; v_gene: TRBV9; len: 17; CDR3nt: TGTGCCAGCAGCCCTACGATGAGCGGGAGCGCGTCCTACGAGCAGTACTTC; CDR3aa: CASSPTMSGSASYEQYF
d_gene: TRBD1; j_gene: TRBJ2-5; abundance: NA; v_gene: TRBV28; len: 15; CDR3nt: TGTGCCAGCAGTTGGACAGGGTTCGATAGGTTAGCCCAGTACTTC; CDR3aa: CASSWTGFDRLAQYF
d_gene: NA; j_gene: TRBJ2-2; abundance: NA; v_gene: TRBV2; len: 16; CDR3nt: TGTGCCAGCGGCCCCAAGGCCCGGGTATACACCGGGGAGCTGTTTTTT; CDR3aa: CASGPKARVYTGELFF
d_gene: TRBD1; j_gene: TRBJ1-1; abundance: NA; v_gene: TRBV2; len: 15; CDR3nt: TGTGCCAGCACGAGGGACAGGGGGGGGAACACTGAAGCTTTCTTT; CDR3aa: CASTRDRGGNTEAFF
d_gene: NA; j_gene: TRBJ2-7; abundance: NA; v_gene: TRBV7-9; len: 12; CDR3nt: TGTGCCAGCAGCCTGCGGGTCTACGAGCAGTACTTC; CDR3aa: CASSLRVYEQYF
d_gene: TRBD1; j_gene: TRBJ1-1; abundance: NA; v_gene: TRBV7-9; len: 16; CDR3nt: TGTGCCAGCAGCCGCCCGGGACAGGCTCTGAACACTGAAGCTTTCTTT; CDR3aa: CASSRPGQALNTEAFF
d_gene: NA; j_gene: TRBJ1-5; abundance: NA; v_gene: TRBV2; len: 14; CDR3nt: TGTGCCAGCAGGCGGGGCAGGGATGGACAGCCCCAGCATTTT; CDR3aa: CASRRGRDGQPQHF
d_gene: NA; j_gene: TRBJ2-1; abundance: NA; v_gene: TRBV3-1/TRBV3-2; len: 11; CDR3nt: TGTGCCAGCAGCGGTAGCCTTGAGCAGTTCTTC; CDR3aa: CASSGSLEQFF
d_gene: TRBD1; j_gene: TRBJ1-2; abundance: NA; v_gene: TRBV29-1; len: 13; CDR3nt: TGCAGCGTGCAGATACAGGGGCGGTATGGCTACACCTTC; CDR3aa: CSVQIQGRYGYTF
d_gene: NA; j_gene: TRBJ2-5; abundance: NA; v_gene: TRBV21-1; len: 14; CDR3nt: TGTGCCAGCAGCAAAGGGACAGACCAAGAGACCCAGTACTTC; CDR3aa: CASSKGTDQETQYF
d_gene: TRBD2; j_gene: TRBJ2-1; abundance: NA; v_gene: TRBV9; len: 16; CDR3nt: TGTGCCAGCAGCGTAGGAGGTAGCGGGCAAAACAATGAGCAGTTCTTC; CDR3aa: CASSVGGSGQNNEQFF
d_gene: TRBD2; j_gene: TRBJ2-1; abundance: NA; v_gene: TRBV7-2; len: 16; CDR3nt: TGTGCCAGCAACACAAGCGGGGGGGTTACCTACAATGAGCAGTTCTTC; CDR3aa: CASNTSGGVTYNEQFF
d_gene: NA; j_gene: TRBJ1-1; abundance: NA; v_gene: TRBV5-1; len: 14; CDR3nt: TGCGCCAGCAGCTCTCCTCAGGGGTCCACTGAAGCTTTCTTT; CDR3aa: CASSSPQGSTEAFF
d_gene: NA; j_gene: TRBJ1-6; abundance: NA; v_gene: TRBV19; len: 15; CDR3nt: TGTGCCAGTAGTATAGTGTCGACGGGATCCACACCCCTCCACTTT; CDR3aa: CASSIVSTGSTPLHF
d_gene: NA; j_gene: TRBJ2-7; abundance: NA; v_gene: TRBV27; len: 14; CDR3nt: TGTGCCAGCAGTTTATCAGGTATTGGGCAGGTTCAGTACTTC; CDR3aa: CASSLSGIGQVQYF
d_gene: TRBD2; j_gene: TRBJ2-1; abundance: NA; v_gene: TRBV29-1; len: 16; CDR3nt: TGCAGCGTTGAAGATCTGGAGCGGGAGGGCCACGTTGAGCAGTTCTTC; CDR3aa: CSVEDLEREGHVEQFF
d_gene: TRBD1; j_gene: TRBJ2-1; abundance: NA; v_gene: TRBV6-6; len: 14; CDR3nt: TGTGCCAGCAGTTCACAGGGGGCCTACAATGAGCAGTTCTTC; CDR3aa: CASSSQGAYNEQFF
d_gene: TRBD2; j_gene: TRBJ2-3; abundance: NA; v_gene: TRBV9; len: 14; CDR3nt: TGTGCCAGCAGCGCGCGGGGGGGGACAGATACGCAGTATTTT; CDR3aa: CASSARGGTDTQYF
d_gene: NA; j_gene: TRBJ1-4; abundance: NA; v_gene: TRBV10-3; len: 16; CDR3nt: TGTGCCATCAGTGAGGGGGGCAGCAGAACTAATGAAAAACTGTTTTTT; CDR3aa: CAISEGGSRTNEKLFF
d_gene: NA; j_gene: TRBJ1-5; abundance: few; v_gene: TRBV27; len: 14; CDR3nt: TGTGCCAGCAGTTCTCCAGGGAGGCGGCAGCCCCAGCATTTT; CDR3aa: CASSSPGRRQPQHF
d_gene: NA; j_gene: TRBJ2-6; abundance: NA; v_gene: TRBV7-9; len: 18; CDR3nt: TGTGCCAGCAGTTTGGGGGCCCGGGCATACTTTGGGGCCAACGTCCTGACTTTC; CDR3aa: CASSLGARAYFGANVLTF
d_gene: TRBD1; j_gene: TRBJ1-5; abundance: NA; v_gene: TRBV28; len: 14; CDR3nt: TGTGCCAGCAGTGGGGGACAGGGAGGCCAGCCCCAGCATTTT; CDR3aa: CASSGGQGGQPQHF
d_gene: TRBD1; j_gene: TRBJ2-1; abundance: NA; v_gene: TRBV11-2; len: 13; CDR3nt: TGTGCCAGCGGGGACAGGGTTTACAATGAGCAGTTCTTC; CDR3aa: CASGDRVYNEQFF
d_gene: NA; j_gene: TRBJ2-7; abundance: few; v_gene: TRBV11-2; len: 13; CDR3nt: TGTGCCAGCAGCCCCGGGACACCCTACGAGCAGTACTTC; CDR3aa: CASSPGTPYEQYF
d_gene: NA; j_gene: TRBJ2-3; abundance: NA; v_gene: TRBV12-3/TRBV12-4; len: 12; CDR3nt: TGTGCCAGCAGCACCGGGGCAGATACGCAGTATTTT; CDR3aa: CASSTGADTQYF
d_gene: NA; j_gene: TRBJ2-3; abundance: NA; v_gene: TRBV5-4; len: 16; CDR3nt: TGTGCCAGCAGCTTGGGTTGGCGGGGACGCACAGATACGCAGTATTTT; CDR3aa: CASSLGWRGRTDTQYF
d_gene: TRBD2; j_gene: TRBJ2-1; abundance: NA; v_gene: TRBV10-3; len: 18; CDR3nt: TGTGCCATCAGTGACCCCGAGTCGCCTAGCGGGAGGAGAAATGAGCAGTTCTTC; CDR3aa: CAISDPESPSGRRNEQFF
d_gene: TRBD1; j_gene: TRBJ2-5; abundance: NA; v_gene: TRBV5-1; len: 15; CDR3nt: TGCGCCAGCAAACCCGGGACAGTCTTCCAAGAGACCCAGTACTTC; CDR3aa: CASKPGTVFQETQYF
d_gene: NA; j_gene: TRBJ2-1; abundance: NA; v_gene: TRBV18; len: 15; CDR3nt: TGTGCCAGCTCACCACCGATCAGGGGTGGCGATGAGCAGTTCTTC; CDR3aa: CASSPPIRGGDEQFF
d_gene: TRBD1; j_gene: TRBJ1-4; abundance: NA; v_gene: TRBV7-8; len: 18; CDR3nt: TGTGCCAGCAACCCGGCCCGGGACAGGGGACAAACTAATGAAAAACTGTTTTTT; CDR3aa: CASNPARDRGQTNEKLFF